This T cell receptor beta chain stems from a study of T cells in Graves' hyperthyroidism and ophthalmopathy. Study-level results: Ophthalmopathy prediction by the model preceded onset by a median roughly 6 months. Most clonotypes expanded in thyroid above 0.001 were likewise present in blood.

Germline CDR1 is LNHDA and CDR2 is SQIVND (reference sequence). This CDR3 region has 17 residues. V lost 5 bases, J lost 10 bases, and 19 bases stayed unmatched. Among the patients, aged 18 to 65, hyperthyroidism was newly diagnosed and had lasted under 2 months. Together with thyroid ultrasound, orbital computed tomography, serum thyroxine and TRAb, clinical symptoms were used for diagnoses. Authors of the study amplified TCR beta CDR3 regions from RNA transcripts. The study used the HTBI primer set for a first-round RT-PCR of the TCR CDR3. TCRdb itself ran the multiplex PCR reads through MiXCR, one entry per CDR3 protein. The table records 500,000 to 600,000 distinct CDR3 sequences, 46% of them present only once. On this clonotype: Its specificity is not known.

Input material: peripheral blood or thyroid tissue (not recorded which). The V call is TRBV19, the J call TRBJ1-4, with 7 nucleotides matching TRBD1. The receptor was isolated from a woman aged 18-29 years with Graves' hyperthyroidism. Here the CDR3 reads CASSLTLAAQGRVKLFF. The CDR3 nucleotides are TGTGCCAGTAGTCTGACCTTAGCGGCACAGGGGAGGGTAAAACTGTTTTTT.